A selection of T cell receptor beta chains follows, all from one sample in a study of cytomegalovirus exposure and HLA in healthy donors. Profiled with immunoSEQ multiplex PCR; TCRdb holds only in-frame clones, not every one. The sample records over 150,000 clones, 70% to 90% being singletons. Sequencing input: PBMCs. The receptors here all came from a woman in her twenties or thirties in good health and CMV-seronegative. CDR3s include the opening cysteine and the closing phenylalanine or tryptophan. Fields, in order: clone size, V gene, D gene, CDR3 length, J gene, CDR3 DNA, CDR3 protein. The D gene is left open where the match is weak. Clone size is stated in some rows and not others, as once, few, many or a class when expanded.

abundance: -
v_gene: TRBV7-9
d_gene: TRBD2
len: 17
j_gene: TRBJ2-1
CDR3nt: TGTGCCAGCAGCTTAGGGTCTCTAGCGGGAGTTTACAATGAGCAGTTCTTC
CDR3aa: CASSLGSLAGVYNEQFF

abundance: -
v_gene: TRBV5-1
d_gene: -
len: 14
j_gene: TRBJ1-1
CDR3nt: TGCGCCAGCAGCTTGGACACGAAGAACACTGAAGCTTTCTTT
CDR3aa: CASSLDTKNTEAFF

abundance: -
v_gene: TRBV11-2
d_gene: -
len: 15
j_gene: TRBJ1-4
CDR3nt: TGTGCCAGCAGCCCCGCGGGGCAGCAGGGTGAAAAACTGTTTTTT
CDR3aa: CASSPAGQQGEKLFF

abundance: -
v_gene: TRBV5-4
d_gene: -
len: 15
j_gene: TRBJ1-1
CDR3nt: TGTGCCAGCAGCTTGGATGAGGCAGTGAACACTGAAGCTTTCTTT
CDR3aa: CASSLDEAVNTEAFF

abundance: -
v_gene: TRBV12-1
d_gene: -
len: 18
j_gene: TRBJ1-5
CDR3nt: TGTGCCAGCAGCTCCACGGACAGGGGCGCCACAAGCAATCAGCCCCAGCATTTT
CDR3aa: CASSSTDRGATSNQPQHF

abundance: -
v_gene: TRBV19
d_gene: -
len: 14
j_gene: TRBJ2-7
CDR3nt: TGTGCCAGTAGTAGCGGGACTGGGCCTTACGAGCAGTACTTC
CDR3aa: CASSSGTGPYEQYF

abundance: -
v_gene: TRBV10-3
d_gene: TRBD1
len: 17
j_gene: TRBJ2-6
CDR3nt: TGTGCCATCAGCTCCGGGACAGGGGTGGTGGGGGCCAACGTCCTGACTTTC
CDR3aa: CAISSGTGVVGANVLTF

abundance: -
v_gene: TRBV5-1
d_gene: -
len: 14
j_gene: TRBJ2-7
CDR3nt: TGCGCCAGCAGCTTGGAGGGGTCCACCTACGAGCAGTACTTC
CDR3aa: CASSLEGSTYEQYF

abundance: -
v_gene: TRBV4-2
d_gene: -
len: 13
j_gene: TRBJ1-4
CDR3nt: TGTGCCAGCAGCCAAGAAGGGGGTGAAAAACTGTTTTTT
CDR3aa: CASSQEGGEKLFF

abundance: -
v_gene: TRBV15
d_gene: -
len: 12
j_gene: TRBJ1-2
CDR3nt: TGTGCCACCAGCACCGGACTCTATGGCTACACCTTC
CDR3aa: CATSTGLYGYTF

abundance: -
v_gene: TRBV5-1
d_gene: -
len: 14
j_gene: TRBJ2-7
CDR3nt: TGCGCCAGCAGCACGACGGGTGGGTCCTACGAGCAGTACTTC
CDR3aa: CASSTTGGSYEQYF

abundance: -
v_gene: TRBV10-1
d_gene: -
len: 13
j_gene: TRBJ2-3
CDR3nt: TGCGCCAGCAGTGAGTCAAACACAGATACGCAGTATTTT
CDR3aa: CASSESNTDTQYF

abundance: -
v_gene: TRBV14
d_gene: -
len: 16
j_gene: TRBJ2-7
CDR3nt: TGTGCCAGCAGCCCTTCACAAAGAGACAGATCCTACGAGCAGTACTTC
CDR3aa: CASSPSQRDRSYEQYF

abundance: -
v_gene: TRBV7-8
d_gene: -
len: 15
j_gene: TRBJ1-1
CDR3nt: TGTGCCAGCAGCATGACGGGACTCCAAGGGACTGAAGCTTTCTTT
CDR3aa: CASSMTGLQGTEAFF

abundance: few
v_gene: TRBV11-2
d_gene: -
len: 14
j_gene: TRBJ2-3
CDR3nt: TGTGCCAGCAGCACGCACGTGCCTACAGATACGCAGTATTTT
CDR3aa: CASSTHVPTDTQYF

abundance: -
v_gene: TRBV28
d_gene: -
len: 14
j_gene: TRBJ1-4
CDR3nt: TGTGCCAGCAGCCTCCGGGGATTGAATGAAAAACTGTTTTTT
CDR3aa: CASSLRGLNEKLFF

abundance: -
v_gene: TRBV20-1
d_gene: -
len: 10
j_gene: TRBJ2-5
CDR3nt: TGCAGTGCTACCGAAGAGACCCAGTACTTC
CDR3aa: CSATEETQYF

abundance: -
v_gene: TRBV11-2
d_gene: -
len: 14
j_gene: TRBJ1-1
CDR3nt: TGTGCCAGCAGCTTAGGATTGATGAACACTGAAGCTTTCTTT
CDR3aa: CASSLGLMNTEAFF

abundance: -
v_gene: TRBV27
d_gene: TRBD2
len: 18
j_gene: TRBJ2-3
CDR3nt: TGTGCCAGCAGTTATCTTCCCTCACTAGCGGGGGGCACAGATACGCAGTATTTT
CDR3aa: CASSYLPSLAGGTDTQYF

abundance: -
v_gene: TRBV6-5
d_gene: -
len: 14
j_gene: TRBJ1-4
CDR3nt: TGTGCCAGCAGTTACGGGACAAGGGGTGAAAAACTGTTTTTT
CDR3aa: CASSYGTRGEKLFF

abundance: -
v_gene: TRBV2
d_gene: -
len: 13
j_gene: TRBJ1-3
CDR3nt: TGTGCCAGCAGTGTTGGTACTGGAAACACCATATATTTT
CDR3aa: CASSVGTGNTIYF

abundance: -
v_gene: TRBV29-1
d_gene: -
len: 13
j_gene: TRBJ1-2
CDR3nt: TGCAGCGTGGGACAAGCGGCCCACTATGGCTACACCTTC
CDR3aa: CSVGQAAHYGYTF

abundance: -
v_gene: TRBV18
d_gene: -
len: 16
j_gene: TRBJ2-2
CDR3nt: TGTGCCAGCTCACCACCGGTACAGACGAACACCGGGGAGCTGTTTTTT
CDR3aa: CASSPPVQTNTGELFF

abundance: -
v_gene: TRBV4-1
d_gene: TRBD2
len: 17
j_gene: TRBJ2-3
CDR3nt: TGCGCCAGCAGTCCACCCCCGGGACTAGCCAGGGGAGATACGCAGTATTTT
CDR3aa: CASSPPPGLARGDTQYF

abundance: -
v_gene: TRBV4-2
d_gene: -
len: 22
j_gene: TRBJ2-5
CDR3nt: TGTGCCAGCAGCCAAGATCCCGCGATACCGGTCCCGGGACACCCACCTCAAGAGACCCAGTACTTC
CDR3aa: CASSQDPAIPVPGHPPQETQYF

abundance: -
v_gene: TRBV27
d_gene: TRBD1
len: 14
j_gene: TRBJ2-7
CDR3nt: TGTGCCAGCAGTTTAGGGACAGGGAGCTACGAGCAGTACTTC
CDR3aa: CASSLGTGSYEQYF

abundance: -
v_gene: TRBV7-6
d_gene: -
len: 14
j_gene: TRBJ1-4
CDR3nt: TGTGCCAGCAGCTTAGGTTTGGCTAATGAAAAACTGTTTTTT
CDR3aa: CASSLGLANEKLFF

abundance: -
v_gene: TRBV2
d_gene: -
len: 12
j_gene: TRBJ1-6
CDR3nt: TGTGCCAGCAGGGACCTGATTTCACCCCTCCACTTT
CDR3aa: CASRDLISPLHF

abundance: -
v_gene: TRBV27
d_gene: TRBD1
len: 16
j_gene: TRBJ1-1
CDR3nt: TGTGCCAGCAGTCCTTTACAGGGGGTTAGATACACTGAAGCTTTCTTT
CDR3aa: CASSPLQGVRYTEAFF

abundance: -
v_gene: TRBV10-1
d_gene: -
len: 16
j_gene: TRBJ1-5
CDR3nt: TGCGCCAGCAGTGTGGCAGGAGAGTCTGGCAATCAGCCCCAGCATTTT
CDR3aa: CASSVAGESGNQPQHF

abundance: -
v_gene: TRBV4-1
d_gene: -
len: 16
j_gene: TRBJ2-7
CDR3nt: TGCGCCAGCAGCCAAGATCTGCGGGGTTCCTCCTACGAGCAGTACTTC
CDR3aa: CASSQDLRGSSYEQYF

abundance: -
v_gene: TRBV7-2
d_gene: TRBD2
len: 20
j_gene: TRBJ2-1
CDR3nt: TGTGCCAGCAGCTTAGCTGGGACTAGCGGGGGGCCCAGCTCCTACAATGAGCAGTTCTTC
CDR3aa: CASSLAGTSGGPSSYNEQFF

abundance: -
v_gene: TRBV6-6
d_gene: -
len: 12
j_gene: TRBJ2-7
CDR3nt: TGTGCCAGCAGCTGGGGGGGCGACGAGCAGTACTTC
CDR3aa: CASSWGGDEQYF

abundance: -
v_gene: TRBV28
d_gene: TRBD2
len: 14
j_gene: TRBJ2-7
CDR3nt: TGTGCCAGCAGTCTTAGCGGGGGTACCTACGAGCAGTACTTC
CDR3aa: CASSLSGGTYEQYF

abundance: -
v_gene: TRBV5-1
d_gene: -
len: 14
j_gene: TRBJ1-2
CDR3nt: TGCGCCAGCAGCTTGGCTCGGGCAGGGGATGGCTACACCTTC
CDR3aa: CASSLARAGDGYTF

abundance: -
v_gene: TRBV27
d_gene: -
len: 14
j_gene: TRBJ1-5
CDR3nt: TGTGCCAGCAGTTTAGGGCGGAGCAATCAGCCCCAGCATTTT
CDR3aa: CASSLGRSNQPQHF

abundance: once
v_gene: TRBV5-5
d_gene: -
len: 17
j_gene: TRBJ2-7
CDR3nt: TGTGCCAGCAGCTTTTTCCACTCGGGGGCCTACGCCTACGAGCAGTACTTC
CDR3aa: CASSFFHSGAYAYEQYF

abundance: -
v_gene: TRBV5-8
d_gene: TRBD1
len: 13
j_gene: TRBJ1-2
CDR3nt: TGTGCCAGCAGCTTGGGACAGGGCGGTGGCTACACCTTC
CDR3aa: CASSLGQGGGYTF

abundance: -
v_gene: TRBV19
d_gene: -
len: 16
j_gene: TRBJ1-5
CDR3nt: TGTGCCAGTACCACCAGGCGGGGTGGCTGGAATCAGCCCCAGCATTTT
CDR3aa: CASTTRRGGWNQPQHF

abundance: -
v_gene: TRBV4-2
d_gene: TRBD2
len: 16
j_gene: TRBJ2-3
CDR3nt: TGTGCCAGCAGCCAAGATCTCGAGCGGGGACGTATTACGCAGTATTTT
CDR3aa: CASSQDLERGRITQYF

abundance: -
v_gene: TRBV18
d_gene: -
len: 16
j_gene: TRBJ2-5
CDR3nt: TGTGCCAGCTCACCGGGGCAGGGTCTGTACCAAGAGACCCAGTACTTC
CDR3aa: CASSPGQGLYQETQYF

abundance: -
v_gene: TRBV9
d_gene: TRBD1
len: 16
j_gene: TRBJ2-3
CDR3nt: TGTGCCAGCAGCGTAGTTGGCAGGGGGTCGACAGATACGCAGTATTTT
CDR3aa: CASSVVGRGSTDTQYF

abundance: -
v_gene: TRBV27
d_gene: TRBD2
len: 14
j_gene: TRBJ2-7
CDR3nt: TGTGCCAGCAGTTTATCACTAGCGGGAGCGGGTCTCTACTTC
CDR3aa: CASSLSLAGAGLYF

abundance: -
v_gene: TRBV4-2
d_gene: -
len: 18
j_gene: TRBJ1-2
CDR3nt: TGTGCCAGCAGCCAGTTCTTAGCACGGGACGTCCGGCATTATGGCTACACCTTC
CDR3aa: CASSQFLARDVRHYGYTF

abundance: once
v_gene: TRBV5-4
d_gene: TRBD2
len: 15
j_gene: TRBJ2-1
CDR3nt: TGTGCCAGCAGCATAAGGGGGCGGGAGGGCCAAGAGCAGTTCTTC
CDR3aa: CASSIRGREGQEQFF

abundance: -
v_gene: TRBV7-6
d_gene: -
len: 15
j_gene: TRBJ1-2
CDR3nt: TGTGCCAGCAGCCCGATCATGGTAGTGGGAGATGGCCACACCTTC
CDR3aa: CASSPIMVVGDGHTF

abundance: -
v_gene: TRBV9
d_gene: TRBD2
len: 18
j_gene: TRBJ2-3
CDR3nt: TGTGCCAGCAGCGTAGGAGCGGGAGGGCCGGTGAGAACAGATACGCAGTATTTT
CDR3aa: CASSVGAGGPVRTDTQYF

abundance: -
v_gene: TRBV6-1
d_gene: -
len: 13
j_gene: TRBJ1-2
CDR3nt: TGTGCCAGCAGGACGGGTCCGAACTATGGCTACACCTTC
CDR3aa: CASRTGPNYGYTF

abundance: -
v_gene: TRBV5-1
d_gene: -
len: 15
j_gene: TRBJ2-3
CDR3nt: TGCGCCAGCAGCTTGGCCTTTGGGACTTCAGATACGCAGTATTTT
CDR3aa: CASSLAFGTSDTQYF

abundance: -
v_gene: TRBV10-3
d_gene: TRBD2
len: 14
j_gene: TRBJ2-1
CDR3nt: TGTGCCACGAGAATAGGGACTAGCGTCAATGAGCAGTTCTTC
CDR3aa: CATRIGTSVNEQFF

abundance: -
v_gene: TRBV28
d_gene: TRBD1
len: 18
j_gene: TRBJ1-2
CDR3nt: TGTGCCAGCAGTCCAATCGCGGACAGGGGGCCTTTAGTCTATGGCTACACCTTC
CDR3aa: CASSPIADRGPLVYGYTF

abundance: -
v_gene: TRBV9
d_gene: TRBD2
len: 18
j_gene: TRBJ2-1
CDR3nt: TGTGCCAGCAGCGTAGTCGGTGGTGTAGCGGGGGGGTACAATGAGCAGTTCTTC
CDR3aa: CASSVVGGVAGGYNEQFF

abundance: -
v_gene: TRBV2
d_gene: TRBD1
len: 19
j_gene: TRBJ1-1
CDR3nt: TGTGCCAGCAGCCCGAGCCAGGGGGCGATCCGCGGCATGAACACTGAAGCTTTCTTT
CDR3aa: CASSPSQGAIRGMNTEAFF

abundance: -
v_gene: TRBV10-3
d_gene: -
len: 13
j_gene: TRBJ2-1
CDR3nt: TGTGCCATCTACCGGGACGGGAACAATGAGCAGTTCTTC
CDR3aa: CAIYRDGNNEQFF

abundance: -
v_gene: TRBV4-1
d_gene: TRBD2
len: 18
j_gene: TRBJ2-2
CDR3nt: TGCGCCAGCAGCCAAGAACTAGCGGGGGGCCCGAACACCGGGGAGCTGTTTTTT
CDR3aa: CASSQELAGGPNTGELFF

abundance: -
v_gene: TRBV5-1
d_gene: -
len: 15
j_gene: TRBJ1-1
CDR3nt: TGCGCCAGCAGCTTGGCCGGGCAGGGATGGACTGAAGCTTTCTTT
CDR3aa: CASSLAGQGWTEAFF

abundance: -
v_gene: TRBV5-1
d_gene: -
len: 13
j_gene: TRBJ1-1
CDR3nt: TGCGCCAGCAGCACGGGACAAACCACTGAAGCTTTCTTT
CDR3aa: CASSTGQTTEAFF

abundance: -
v_gene: TRBV5-1
d_gene: -
len: 14
j_gene: TRBJ2-1
CDR3nt: TGCGCCAGCAGCCCCTTCGGGGGAGTCAATGAGCAGTTCTTC
CDR3aa: CASSPFGGVNEQFF

abundance: -
v_gene: TRBV18
d_gene: -
len: 15
j_gene: TRBJ2-7
CDR3nt: TGTGCCAGCTCCCTTAAAGCCGCTCTAACGTACGAGCAGTACTTC
CDR3aa: CASSLKAALTYEQYF